The 3 T cell receptor beta chains below come from one sample, sequenced in a study of T cell repertoires in cytomegalovirus infection. TCRdb fed the reads into MiXCR, producing one record per CDR3 protein. The table has 750,000 to 950,000 distinct CDR3 sequences, almost 30% seen once. These TCRs are of unknown antigen specificity. The material sequenced was cultured CD8+ T cells from PBMCs, taken from culture after CMV antigen stimulation. These receptors were taken from a human donor in good health (CMV status not recorded). Some clones in this sample may be carry-over from other donors' samples.

This clonotype was observed a few times. The chain uses TRBV28 and TRBJ2-7, with 8 bases that match TRBD1. The CDR3 has 16 amino acids. Germline CDR1 MDHEN, CDR2 SYDVKM. J gave up 1 base and V 4 bases, and 9 bases lay outside the gene matches. As DNA, the CDR3 is TGTGCCAGCAGTTCCCCCGACAGGGGCCCTTCCTACGAGCAGTACGTC. As protein: CASSSPDRGPSYEQYV.

This clonotype has more than one count but fewer than ten. The rearrangement links TRBV3-1 to TRBJ2-2; no clear D gene. Germline loops: CDR1 LGHDT, CDR2 YNNKEL (reference sequence). This CDR3 spans 17 amino acids. With 0 bases removed from V and 3 bases from J, the gap between germline ends came to 14 bases. The CDR3 region is CASSQENRLPHTGELFF. The CDR3, as DNA: TGTGCCAGCAGCCAAGAAAATCGACTTCCCCACACCGGGGAGCTGTTTTTT.

The rearrangement links TRBV29-1 to TRBJ2-7, with 10 bases matching TRBD1. The CDR3 is made up of 15 amino acids. The V gene's germline CDR1 is SQVTM and CDR2 ANQGSEA. With 0 bases clipped from V and 2 bases from J, the junction kept 4 bases outside the gene matches. The CDR3, as DNA: TGCAGCGTTGAAGATCGGGACAGGGGCGCCTACGAGCAGTACTTC. Its translation is CSVEDRDRGAYEQYF.